Below are 21 T cell receptor beta chains sequenced from a single sample in a study of cytomegalovirus exposure and HLA in healthy donors. It was with 60 Vbeta and 13 Jbeta primers that the PCR ran. Method: immunoSEQ multiplex PCR; TCRdb's copy keeps in-frame clones and lacks some. The data contain about 190,000 clones, approximately 80% of them singletons. Input material: PBMCs. These receptors originate from a woman aged 25 to 39 in good health and CMV-seropositive.

The chain employs TRBV5-6 and TRBJ2-7; TRBD2 matches 11 bases. In germline, CDR1 is SGHDT, CDR2 YYEEEE. The CDR3 is 14 amino acids. With V trimmed by 5 bases and J by 7 bases, 8 bases remained unmatched. This CDR3 is CASSLGLAAGEQYF. CDR3 DNA: TGTGCCAGCAGTCTGGGACTAGCGGCGGGAGAGCAGTACTTC.

This clone was seen a single time. The rearrangement uses TRBV11-2 and TRBJ2-1; 9 bases line up with TRBD2. In germline, CDR1 is SGHAT, CDR2 FQNNGV. This CDR3 comprises 18 residues. The trim removed 5 bases at V and 0 bases at J, leaving 11 bases unmatched. DNA of the CDR3: TGTGCCAGCAGCGAACGACTAGCGGCCCTCTCCTCCTACAATGAGCAGTTCTTC. Translated: CASSERLAALSSYNEQFF.

The chain recombines TRBV27 with TRBJ2-1; 7 positions match TRBD1. With V trimmed by 8 bases and J by 1 base, 11 bases remained unmatched. Germline CDR1 reads MNHEY; CDR2 reads SMNVEV (reference sequence). The CDR3 loop spans 16 amino acids. The CDR3 loop reads CASRSGRDRSYNEQFF. CDR3 DNA: TGTGCCAGCCGAAGCGGCCGGGACAGATCCTACAATGAGCAGTTCTTC.

The DNA of the CDR3 is TGCGCCAGCAGGCGGACAGGACGGGACCTGAACACTGAAGCTTTCTTT. Translation: CASRRTGRDLNTEAFF. This chain links TRBV5-1 with TRBJ1-1; 7 bases align to TRBD1. V lost 5 bases and J lost 0; bases outside the gene matches: 10. CDR1 and CDR2 (germline): SGHRS, YFSETQ. The CDR3 is 16 amino acids. The whole variable domain, remainder taken from reference TRBV5-1 and TRBJ1-1, is KAGVTQTPRYLIKTRGQQVTLSCSPISGHRSVSWYQQTPGQGLQFLFEYFSETQRNKGNFPGRFSGRQFSNSRSEMNVSTLELGDSALYLCASRRTGRDLNTEAFFGQGTRLTVV.

This clone was observed a handful of times. CDR3 residues: CASPHGSRTQETQYF. The DNA of the CDR3 is TGTGCCAGTCCCCATGGAAGCAGGACTCAAGAGACCCAGTACTTC. The chain is built from TRBV28 and TRBJ2-5; weak D call: TRBD2 (5 bases). Trimming shortened V by 9 bases and J by 2 bases, and 19 bases separated the two germline ends. This CDR3 has 15 amino acids. The germline V gene has CDR1 MDHEN and CDR2 SYDVKM.

This clone was seen only once. This chain joins TRBV19 and TRBJ2-1; 14 bases are a match to TRBD2. CDR3 length equals 15 residues. The V segment lost 6 bases and the J segment 8 bases; nucleotides outside the gene matches: 6. Germline assignment: CDR1 LNHDA and CDR2 SQIVND (reference sequence). CDR3: CASRWGLAGVHEQFF. The CDR3 nucleotides read TGTGCCAGTAGATGGGGACTAGCGGGAGTCCATGAGCAGTTCTTC.

V usage is TRBV28 and J usage is TRBJ1-2, with D possibly being TRBD1 (6 bases). The CDR3 runs 13 residues. CDR1 and CDR2 (germline): MDHEN, SYDVKM. Deletions cut 2 bases from V and 7 bases from J, with 11 bases between. CDR3 region: CASSLTGPPGYTF. The CDR3 DNA sequence: TGTGCCAGCAGTTTAACAGGGCCCCCTGGCTACACCTTC.

The chain combines TRBV19 with TRBJ2-6; 7 bases match TRBD2. In germline, CDR1 is LNHDA, CDR2 SQIVND (reference sequence). J lost 0 bases, V lost 1 base, and 0 bases had no gene match. This CDR3 contains 16 residues. CDR3 nucleotide sequence: TGTGCCAGTAGTATAGGCGGGGGCTCTGGGGCCAACGTCCTGACTTTC. It yields the protein CASSIGGGSGANVLTF.

This chain links TRBV5-1 with TRBJ1-1, with TRBD1 as a possible D gene (5 bases). Trimming pared 3 bases from V and 0 bases from J, leaving 6 bases between. Per germline, CDR1 SGHRS and CDR2 YFSETQ. The CDR3 totals 13 residues. The CDR3 DNA reads as TGCGCCAGCAGCTCGACAGTGAACACTGAAGCTTTCTTT. It specifies CASSSTVNTEAFF.

The chain employs TRBV9 and TRBJ1-5; D is possibly TRBD1 (5 bases). The V gene lost 0 bases and the J gene lost 5 bases, with 27 bases spanning the gap. The CDR3 length is 20 residues. CDR1 and CDR2 from the germline V gene are SGDLS and YYNGEE. Written as DNA, the CDR3 is TGTGCCAGCAGCGTAGCAAGGCCGCTGACAGCTTCCTATACTCATCAGCCCCAGCATTTT. Translated: CASSVARPLTASYTHQPQHF.

The chain couples TRBV25-1 to TRBJ1-2, with D hard to call. With 5 bases removed from V and 4 bases from J, the gap between germline ends came to 8 bases. Germline-derived CDR1 and CDR2 are MGHDK and SYGVNS. The CDR3 is 12 residues long. As DNA, the CDR3 is TGTGCCAGCAGTCCGGGGAGCTATGGCTACACCTTC. Its translation: CASSPGSYGYTF.

This CDR3 is CASSLARAGDSYEQYF. In DNA, the CDR3 is TGCGCCAGCAGCTTGGCCAGGGCAGGGGACTCCTACGAGCAGTACTTC. The V and J genes are TRBV5-1 and TRBJ2-7, with D possibly being TRBD1 (6 bases). The germline V gene encodes CDR1 SGHRS and CDR2 YFSETQ. CDR3 size: 16 residues. V was cut by 0 bases and J by 0 bases, with 13 bases left in between.

The chain uses TRBV2 and TRBJ1-4; no firm D call. CDR3 length equals 14 residues. V dropped 7 bases and J dropped 6 bases, with 15 bases sitting between them. Germline CDR1 reads SNHLY; CDR2 reads FYNNEI. DNA for the CDR3: TGTGCCAGCACCAAAGCCGGGTGGGATGAAAAACTGTTTTTT. It codes for CASTKAGWDEKLFF.

This clone was recorded a few times. The gene calls are TRBV28 and TRBJ2-7; no clear D gene. Per the germline V gene, CDR1 is MDHEN and CDR2 is SYDVKM. There are 16 residues in the CDR3. V shed 5 bases and J shed 2 bases, with 19 bases lying between them. CDR3 sequence (DNA): TGTGCCAGCAGTCCCACCTACATCGGAGATGCCTACGAGCAGTACTTC. It encodes CASSPTYIGDAYEQYF. Full variable domain (outside the CDR3, taken from reference TRBV28 and TRBJ2-7): DVKVTQSSRYLVKRTGEKVFLECVQDMDHENMFWYRQDPGLGLRLIYFSYDVKMKEKGDIPEGYSVSREKKERFSLILESASTNQTSMYLCASSPTYIGDAYEQYFGPGTRLTVT.

This rearrangement joins TRBV7-9 to TRBJ1-1; TRBD1 matches at 8 bases. The CDR3 is made up of 15 amino acids. Germline assignment: CDR1 SEHNR and CDR2 FQNEAQ (reference sequence). Unmatched junction bases numbered 6, after V lost 2 bases and J lost 4 bases. The CDR3 is CASSLLQGAITEAFF. The CDR3, as DNA: TGTGCCAGCAGCTTACTCCAGGGGGCCATCACTGAAGCTTTCTTT.

The CDR3 reads CASSFDRLEAFF. CDR3 nucleotides: TGTGCCAGCAGCTTCGACAGACTTGAAGCTTTCTTT. The rearrangement uses TRBV6-5 and TRBJ1-1; a weak D match, TRBD1 (5 bases). The CDR3 is 12 residues long. Looked up from germline, CDR1 is MNHEY and CDR2 is SVGAGI. V gave up 6 bases and J gave up 7 bases, with 12 bases separating them.

This clone has only one observation. The gene calls are TRBV18 and TRBJ2-2; a weak D match, TRBD1 (5 bases). Deletions cut 2 bases from V and 7 bases from J, with 8 bases between. The CDR3 has 13 amino acids. Germline lookup yields CDR1 KGHSH and CDR2 LQKENI. CDR3: CASSPIRDGELFF. The CDR3 coding sequence is TGTGCCAGCTCACCAATCAGGGACGGGGAGCTGTTTTTT. The whole variable domain, filled in from reference TRBV18 and TRBJ2-2, reads NAGVMQNPRHLVRRRGQEARLRCSPMKGHSHVYWYRQLPEEGLKFMVYLQKENIIDESGMPKERFSAEFPKEGPSILRIQQVVRGDSAAYFCASSPIRDGELFFGEGSRLTVL.

The chain joins TRBV7-6 to TRBJ2-1, with D perhaps TRBD1 (5 bases). Between the trimmed V and J ends, which lost 4 bases and 0 bases, there was a span of 10 bases. The CDR3 has 15 residues. Looked up from germline, CDR1 is SGHVS and CDR2 is FNYEAQ. The CDR3 sequence: CASSSRQSSYNEQFF. The CDR3 DNA sequence: TGTGCCAGCAGCTCACGACAGAGCTCCTACAATGAGCAGTTCTTC.

The chain has TRBV4-2 and TRBJ1-4, with 9 positions matching TRBD1. The CDR3 has 15 amino acids. V shed 4 bases, J shed 5 bases, and the junction held 5 bases outside the gene matches. Germline CDR1 is LGHNA and CDR2 is YNFKEQ. For the CDR3, the DNA is TGTGCCAGCAGCCCCCGACAGGGGGGGAATGAAAAACTGTTTTTT. The encoded protein is CASSPRQGGNEKLFF.

In the case of this clone: The identical CDR3 is also encoded by other nucleotide sequences in the sample. The rearrangement links TRBV30 to TRBJ2-1; 10 bases align to TRBD2. Germline loops: CDR1 GTSNPN, CDR2 SVGIG (reference sequence). Germline trimming cut 6 bases from V and 4 bases from J; bases unmatched to any gene: 9. The CDR3 runs 15 residues. The CDR3 DNA reads as TGTGCCTGCAGCGGGGGGGCCTTGGTGTACAATGAGCAGTTCTTC. This sequence encodes CACSGGALVYNEQFF. The variable domain in full, with the rest retrieved from reference TRBV30 and TRBJ2-1, is SQTIHQWPATLVQPVGSPLSLECTVEGTSNPNLYWYRQAAGRGLQLLFYSVGIGQISSEVPQNLSASRPQDRQFILSSKKLLLSDSGFYLCACSGGALVYNEQFFGPGTRLTVL.

The gene calls are TRBV21-1 and TRBJ1-1; TRBD1 is the table's D call and was not checked against the DNA. TRBV21-1 is reported as a pseudogene. The CDR3 has 15 amino acids. The CDR3 DNA reads as TGTGCCAGCAGCAAAAAGAGGGGGCTGGATACTGAAGCTTTCTTT. Its translation is CASSKKRGLDTEAFF.